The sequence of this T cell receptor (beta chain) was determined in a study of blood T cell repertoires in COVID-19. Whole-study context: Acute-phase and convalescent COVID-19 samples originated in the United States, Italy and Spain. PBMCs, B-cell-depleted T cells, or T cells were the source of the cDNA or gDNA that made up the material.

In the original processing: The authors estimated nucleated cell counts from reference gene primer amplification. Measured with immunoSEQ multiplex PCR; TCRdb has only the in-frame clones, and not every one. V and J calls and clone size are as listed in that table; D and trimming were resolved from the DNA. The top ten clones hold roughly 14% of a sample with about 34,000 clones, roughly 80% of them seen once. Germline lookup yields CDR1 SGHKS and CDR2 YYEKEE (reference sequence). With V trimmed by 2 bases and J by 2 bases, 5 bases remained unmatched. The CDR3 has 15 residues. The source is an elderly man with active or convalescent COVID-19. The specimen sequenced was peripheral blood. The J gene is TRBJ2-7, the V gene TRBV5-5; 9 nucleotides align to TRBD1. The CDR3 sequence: CASSFGTGYTYEQYF. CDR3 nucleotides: TGTGCCAGCAGCTTTGGGACAGGGTATACCTACGAGCAGTACTTC.